The clone carrying this T cell receptor beta chain was picked up many times. Its antigen is currently unknown. These data originate in a study of post-analysis software for immune sequencing data. Overall study context: The patients showed relapsing-remitting, secondary progressive and progressive-relapsing multiple sclerosis courses.

With V trimmed by 5 bases and J by 5 bases, 12 bases remained unmatched. The germline CDR1 and CDR2 sequences are SGHTA and FQGNSA. The CDR3 has 16 amino acids. Presence of unique molecular identifiers characterized the TCR beta cDNA libraries. TCRdb reanalysed the PCR reads using MiXCR and keeps one entry per CDR3 protein. The profile shows roughly 700,000 distinct CDR3 sequences, 25% to 30% of them singletons. Study conclusions and caveats: Controls showed lower frequencies than patients for several TRBV segments, and TRBV5-6, TRBV5-1 and TRBV20-1 were among these.

The sequence was obtained from a girl aged 10-17 years with multiple sclerosis. Sequencing was carried out using blood. The chain recombines TRBV7-2 with TRBJ2-5; 9 bases map to TRBD1. The CDR3 is CASSKEPGQGRETQYF. The CDR3 nucleotides are TGTGCCAGCAGCAAAGAACCGGGACAGGGTAGGGAGACCCAGTACTTC.